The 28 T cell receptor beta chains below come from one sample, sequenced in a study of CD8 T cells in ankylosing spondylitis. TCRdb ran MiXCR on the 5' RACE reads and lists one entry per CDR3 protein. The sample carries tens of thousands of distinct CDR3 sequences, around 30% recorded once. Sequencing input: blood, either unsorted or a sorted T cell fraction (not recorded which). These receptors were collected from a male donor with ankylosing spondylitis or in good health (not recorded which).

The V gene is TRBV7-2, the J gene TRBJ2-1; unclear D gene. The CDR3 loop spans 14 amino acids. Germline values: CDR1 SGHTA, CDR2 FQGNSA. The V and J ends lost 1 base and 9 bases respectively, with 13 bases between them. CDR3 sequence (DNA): TGTGCCAGCAGCTTAGTCGGGCCTTCGCGTGAGCAGTTCTTC. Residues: CASSLVGPSREQFF.

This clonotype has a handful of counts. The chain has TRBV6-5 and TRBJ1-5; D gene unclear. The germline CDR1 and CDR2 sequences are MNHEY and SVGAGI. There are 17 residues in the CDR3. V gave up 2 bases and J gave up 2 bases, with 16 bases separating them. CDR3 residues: CASSYRQPYGGNQPQHF. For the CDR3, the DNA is TGTGCCAGCAGTTACAGGCAGCCCTATGGGGGCAATCAGCCCCAGCATTTT.

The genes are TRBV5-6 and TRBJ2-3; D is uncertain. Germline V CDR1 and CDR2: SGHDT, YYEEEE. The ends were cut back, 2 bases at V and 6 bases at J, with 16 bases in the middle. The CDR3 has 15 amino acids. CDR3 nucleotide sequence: TGTGCCAGCAGCTTTGTCCAGTATGCGGCGGATACGCAGTATTTT. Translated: CASSFVQYAADTQYF.

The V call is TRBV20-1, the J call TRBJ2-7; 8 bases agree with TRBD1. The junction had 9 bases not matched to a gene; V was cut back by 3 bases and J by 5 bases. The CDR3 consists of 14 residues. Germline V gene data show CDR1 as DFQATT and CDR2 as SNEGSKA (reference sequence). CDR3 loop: CSASSGRGLDEQYF. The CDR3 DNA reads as TGCAGTGCTAGCTCCGGCAGGGGGCTGGACGAGCAGTACTTC.

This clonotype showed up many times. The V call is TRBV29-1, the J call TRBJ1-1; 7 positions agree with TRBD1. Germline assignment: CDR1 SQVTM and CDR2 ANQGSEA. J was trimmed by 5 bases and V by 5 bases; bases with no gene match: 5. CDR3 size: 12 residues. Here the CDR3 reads CSVPQGLTEAFF. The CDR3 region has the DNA TGCAGCGTTCCACAGGGGCTGACTGAAGCTTTCTTT.

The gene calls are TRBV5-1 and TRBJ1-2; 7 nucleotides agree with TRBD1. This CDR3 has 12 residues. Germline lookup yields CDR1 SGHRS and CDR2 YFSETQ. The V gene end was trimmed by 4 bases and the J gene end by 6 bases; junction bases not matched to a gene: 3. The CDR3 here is CASSATGHGYTF. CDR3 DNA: TGCGCCAGCAGCGCGACAGGGCATGGCTACACCTTC.

The CDR3 here is CASSFPGNSYEQYF. In DNA, the CDR3 is TGTGCCAGCAGCTTCCCCGGGAACTCCTACGAGCAGTACTTC. The chain links TRBV3-1 to TRBJ2-7, with TRBD2 as a possible D gene (5 bases). The CDR3 has 14 amino acids. Germline loops: CDR1 LGHDT, CDR2 YNNKEL (reference sequence). Trimming pared 5 bases from V and 0 bases from J, leaving 11 bases between.

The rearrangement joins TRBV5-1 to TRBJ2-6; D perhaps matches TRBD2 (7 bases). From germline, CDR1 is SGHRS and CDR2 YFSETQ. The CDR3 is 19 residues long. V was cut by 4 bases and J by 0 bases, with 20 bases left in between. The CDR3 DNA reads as TGCGCCAGCAGCCGAGGGGGGGCGGACGTTGTCTCTGGGGCCAACGTCCTGACTTTC. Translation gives CASSRGGADVVSGANVLTF.

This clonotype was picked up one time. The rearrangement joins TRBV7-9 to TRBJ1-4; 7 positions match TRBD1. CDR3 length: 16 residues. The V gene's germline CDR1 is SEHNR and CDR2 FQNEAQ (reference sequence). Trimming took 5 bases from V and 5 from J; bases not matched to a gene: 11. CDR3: CASSIPTGTVNEKLFF. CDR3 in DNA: TGTGCCAGCAGCATACCGACCGGGACAGTGAATGAAAAACTGTTTTTT.

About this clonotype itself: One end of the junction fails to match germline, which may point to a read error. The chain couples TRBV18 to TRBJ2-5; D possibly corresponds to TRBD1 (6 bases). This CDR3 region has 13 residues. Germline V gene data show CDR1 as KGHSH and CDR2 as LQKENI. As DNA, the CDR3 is TGTGCCAGCGCACCTACAGGGTTGGAGACCCAGTACTTC. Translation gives CASAPTGLETQYF.

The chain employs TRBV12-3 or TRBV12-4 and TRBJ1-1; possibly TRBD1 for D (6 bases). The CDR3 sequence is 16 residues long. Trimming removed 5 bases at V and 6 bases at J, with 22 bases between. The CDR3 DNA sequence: TGTGCCAGCAGTCCACCCACGATGGCAGGGGAGTCTGAAGCTTTCTTT. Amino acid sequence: CASSPPTMAGESEAFF.

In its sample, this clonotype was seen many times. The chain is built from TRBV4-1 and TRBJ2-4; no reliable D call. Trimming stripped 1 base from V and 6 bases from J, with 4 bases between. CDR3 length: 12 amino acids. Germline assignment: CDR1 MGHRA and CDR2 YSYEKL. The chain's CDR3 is CASSQVGNIQYF. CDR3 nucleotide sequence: TGCGCCAGCAGCCAAGTGGGAAACATTCAGTACTTC.

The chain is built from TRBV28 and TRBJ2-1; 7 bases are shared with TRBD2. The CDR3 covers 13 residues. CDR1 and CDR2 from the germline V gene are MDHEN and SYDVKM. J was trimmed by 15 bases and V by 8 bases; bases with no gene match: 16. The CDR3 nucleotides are TGTGCCAGCCACGGGGGGTCCAATGAGCAGTGGTTCTTC. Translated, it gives CASHGGSNEQWFF.

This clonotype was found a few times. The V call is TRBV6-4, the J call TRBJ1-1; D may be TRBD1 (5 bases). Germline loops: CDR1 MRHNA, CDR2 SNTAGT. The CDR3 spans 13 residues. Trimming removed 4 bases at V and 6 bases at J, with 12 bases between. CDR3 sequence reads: CASSAVGGAEAFF. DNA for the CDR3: TGTGCCAGCAGTGCGGTGGGGGGGGCTGAAGCTTTCTTT.

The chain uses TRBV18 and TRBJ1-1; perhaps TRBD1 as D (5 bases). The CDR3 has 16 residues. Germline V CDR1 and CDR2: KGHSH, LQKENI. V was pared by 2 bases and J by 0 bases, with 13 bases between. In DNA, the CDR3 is TGTGCCAGCTCACCAAATAAGGGGACCATGAACACTGAAGCTTTCTTT. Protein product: CASSPNKGTMNTEAFF.

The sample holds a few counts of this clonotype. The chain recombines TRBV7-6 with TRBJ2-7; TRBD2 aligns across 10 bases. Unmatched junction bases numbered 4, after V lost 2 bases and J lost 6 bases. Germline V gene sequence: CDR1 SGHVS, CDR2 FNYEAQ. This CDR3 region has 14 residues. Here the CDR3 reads CASSLTGTSAEQYF. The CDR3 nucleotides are TGTGCCAGCAGCTTAACCGGGACTAGCGCCGAGCAGTACTTC.

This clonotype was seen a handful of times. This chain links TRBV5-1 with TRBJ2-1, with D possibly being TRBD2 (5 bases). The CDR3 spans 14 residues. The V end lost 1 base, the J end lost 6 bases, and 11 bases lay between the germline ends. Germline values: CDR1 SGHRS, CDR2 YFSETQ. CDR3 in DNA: TGCGCCAGCAGCTTGTGGGAGTCCCTCAATGAGCAGTTCTTC. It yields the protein CASSLWESLNEQFF.

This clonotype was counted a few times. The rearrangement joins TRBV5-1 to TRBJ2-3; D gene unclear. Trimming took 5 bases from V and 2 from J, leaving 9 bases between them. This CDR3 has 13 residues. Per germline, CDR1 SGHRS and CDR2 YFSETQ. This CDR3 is CASRGQTTDTQYF. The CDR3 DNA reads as TGCGCCAGCAGAGGTCAGACCACAGATACGCAGTATTTT.

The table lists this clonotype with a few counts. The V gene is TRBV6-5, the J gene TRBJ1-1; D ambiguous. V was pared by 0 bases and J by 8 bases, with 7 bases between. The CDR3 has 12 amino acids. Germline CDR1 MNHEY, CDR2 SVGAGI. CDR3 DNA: TGTGCCAGCAGTTACTCAGGCGGAGAAGCTTTCTTT. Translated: CASSYSGGEAFF.

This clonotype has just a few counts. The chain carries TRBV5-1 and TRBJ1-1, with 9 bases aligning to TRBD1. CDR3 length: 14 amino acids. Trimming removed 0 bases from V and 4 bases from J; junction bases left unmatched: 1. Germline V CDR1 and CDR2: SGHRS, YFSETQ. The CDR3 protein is CASSLGTGVTEAFF. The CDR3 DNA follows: TGCGCCAGCAGCTTGGGGACAGGGGTCACTGAAGCTTTCTTT. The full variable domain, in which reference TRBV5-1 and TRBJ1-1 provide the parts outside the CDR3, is KAGVTQTPRYLIKTRGQQVTLSCSPISGHRSVSWYQQTPGQGLQFLFEYFSETQRNKGNFPGRFSGRQFSNSRSEMNVSTLELGDSALYLCASSLGTGVTEAFFGQGTRLTVV.

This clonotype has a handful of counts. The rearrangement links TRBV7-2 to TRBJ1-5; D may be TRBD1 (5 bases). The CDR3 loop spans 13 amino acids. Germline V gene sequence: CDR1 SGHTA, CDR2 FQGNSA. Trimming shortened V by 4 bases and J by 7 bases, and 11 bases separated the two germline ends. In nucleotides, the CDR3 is TGTGCCAGCAGCTCGTCCGCAGGGCAGCCCCAGCATTTT. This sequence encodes CASSSSAGQPQHF. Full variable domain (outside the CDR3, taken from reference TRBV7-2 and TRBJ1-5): GAGVSQSPSNKVTEKGKDVELRCDPISGHTALYWYRQSLGQGLEFLIYFQGNSAPDKSGLPSDRFSAERTGGSVSTLTIQRTQQEDSAVYLCASSSSAGQPQHFGDGTRLSIL.

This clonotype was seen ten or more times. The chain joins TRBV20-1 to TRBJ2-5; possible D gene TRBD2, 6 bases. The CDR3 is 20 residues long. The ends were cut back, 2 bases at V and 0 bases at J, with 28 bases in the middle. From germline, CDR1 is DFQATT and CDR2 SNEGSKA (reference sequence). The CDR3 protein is CSARNGWGTERRGYQETQYF. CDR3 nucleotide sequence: TGCAGTGCTAGAAACGGGTGGGGAACGGAGCGGCGGGGATACCAAGAGACCCAGTACTTC.

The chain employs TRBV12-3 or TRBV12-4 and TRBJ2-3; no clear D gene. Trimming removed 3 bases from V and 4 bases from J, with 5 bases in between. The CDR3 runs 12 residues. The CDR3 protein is CASSFLADTQYF. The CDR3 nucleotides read TGTGCCAGCAGTTTCCTAGCAGATACGCAGTATTTT.

The CDR3, as DNA: TGCGCCAGCAGCGCCCGGGACGGATCCTACGAGCAGTACTTC. This encodes CASSARDGSYEQYF. The chain combines TRBV5-1 with TRBJ2-7; D is perhaps TRBD1 or TRBD2 (5 bases each). The CDR3 is 14 residues long. V lost 4 bases to trimming and J lost 1 base, with 12 bases between them. CDR1 SGHRS and CDR2 YFSETQ come from the germline V gene. The whole variable domain, filled in from reference TRBV5-1 and TRBJ2-7, reads KAGVTQTPRYLIKTRGQQVTLSCSPISGHRSVSWYQQTPGQGLQFLFEYFSETQRNKGNFPGRFSGRQFSNSRSEMNVSTLELGDSALYLCASSARDGSYEQYFGPGTRLTVT.

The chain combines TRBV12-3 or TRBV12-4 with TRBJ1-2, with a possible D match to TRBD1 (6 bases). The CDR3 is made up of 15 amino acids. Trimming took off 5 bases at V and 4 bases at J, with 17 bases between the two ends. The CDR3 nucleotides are TGTGCCAGCAGTCCTGGGACAAATCCTGGCTATGGCTACACCTTC. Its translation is CASSPGTNPGYGYTF.

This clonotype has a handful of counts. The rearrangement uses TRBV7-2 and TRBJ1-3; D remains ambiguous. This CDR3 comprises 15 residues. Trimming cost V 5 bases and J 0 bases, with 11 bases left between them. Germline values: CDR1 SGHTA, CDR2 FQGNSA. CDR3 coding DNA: TGTGCCAGCAGCGAAGTGGCGCTCTCTGGAAACACCATATATTTT. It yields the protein CASSEVALSGNTIYF.

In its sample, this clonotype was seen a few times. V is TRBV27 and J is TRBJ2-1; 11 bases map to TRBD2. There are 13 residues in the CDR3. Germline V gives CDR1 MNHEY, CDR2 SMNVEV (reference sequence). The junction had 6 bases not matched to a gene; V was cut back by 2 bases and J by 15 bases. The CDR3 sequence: CASSLLAGGGRFF. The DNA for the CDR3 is TGTGCCAGCAGTTTACTAGCGGGGGGTGGGCGGTTCTTC.

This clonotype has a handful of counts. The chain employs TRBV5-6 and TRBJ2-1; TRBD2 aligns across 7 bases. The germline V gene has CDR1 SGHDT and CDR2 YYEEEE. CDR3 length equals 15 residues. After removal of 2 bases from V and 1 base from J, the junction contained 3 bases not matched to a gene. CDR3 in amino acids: CASSFPAGSYNEQFF. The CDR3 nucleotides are TGTGCCAGCAGCTTTCCAGCGGGGTCCTACAATGAGCAGTTCTTC.